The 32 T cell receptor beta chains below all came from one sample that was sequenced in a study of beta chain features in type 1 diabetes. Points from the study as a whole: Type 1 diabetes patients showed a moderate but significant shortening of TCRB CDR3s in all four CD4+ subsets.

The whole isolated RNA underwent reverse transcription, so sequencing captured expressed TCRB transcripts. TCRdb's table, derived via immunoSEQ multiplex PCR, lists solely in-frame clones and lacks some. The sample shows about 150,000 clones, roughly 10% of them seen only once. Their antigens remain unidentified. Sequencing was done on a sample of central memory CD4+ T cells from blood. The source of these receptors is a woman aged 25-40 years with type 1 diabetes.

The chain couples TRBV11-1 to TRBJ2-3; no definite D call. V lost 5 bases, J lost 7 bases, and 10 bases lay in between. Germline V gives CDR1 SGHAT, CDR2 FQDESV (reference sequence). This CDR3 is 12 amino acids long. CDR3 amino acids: CASSALLNTQYF. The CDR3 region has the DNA TGTGCCAGCAGCGCCCTACTAAATACGCAGTATTTT.

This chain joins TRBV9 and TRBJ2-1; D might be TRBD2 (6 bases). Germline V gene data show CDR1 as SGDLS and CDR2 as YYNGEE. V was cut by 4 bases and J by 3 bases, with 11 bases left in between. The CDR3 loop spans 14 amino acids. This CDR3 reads CASSRSGFYNEQFF. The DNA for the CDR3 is TGTGCCAGCAGCAGAAGCGGGTTCTACAATGAGCAGTTCTTC.

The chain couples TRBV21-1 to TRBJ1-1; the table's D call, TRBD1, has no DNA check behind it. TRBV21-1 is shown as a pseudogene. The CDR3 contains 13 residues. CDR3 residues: CASTGTGETEAFF. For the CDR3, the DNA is TGTGCCAGCACTGGGACAGGGGAAACTGAAGCTTTCTTT.

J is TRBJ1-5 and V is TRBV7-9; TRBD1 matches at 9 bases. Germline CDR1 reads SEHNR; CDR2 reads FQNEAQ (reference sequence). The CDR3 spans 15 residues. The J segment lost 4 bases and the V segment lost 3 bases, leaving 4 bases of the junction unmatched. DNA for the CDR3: TGTGCCAGCAGCTTGGCGGGACAGGGTAATCAGCCCCAGCATTTT. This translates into CASSLAGQGNQPQHF.

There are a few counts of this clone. The CDR3 loop reads CASWTSRFTDTQYF. The CDR3 DNA is TGTGCCAGCTGGACTAGCCGGTTCACAGATACGCAGTATTTT. The chain employs TRBV2 and TRBJ2-3, with TRBD2 identical over 8 bases. Germline V lookup: CDR1 SNHLY, CDR2 FYNNEI. V shed 8 bases, J shed 2 bases, and the junction held 6 bases outside the gene matches. The length of the CDR3 is 14 residues. Filled out from reference TRBV2 and TRBJ2-3, the complete variable domain reads EPEVTQTPSHQVTQMGQEVILRCVPISNHLYFYWYRQILGQKVEFLVSFYNNEISEKSEIFDDQFSVERPDGSNFTLKIRSTKLEDSAMYFCASWTSRFTDTQYFGPGTRLTVL.

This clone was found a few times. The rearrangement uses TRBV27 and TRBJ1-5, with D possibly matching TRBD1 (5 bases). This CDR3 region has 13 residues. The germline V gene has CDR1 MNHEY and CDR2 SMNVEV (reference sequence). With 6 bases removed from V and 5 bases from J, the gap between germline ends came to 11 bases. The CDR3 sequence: CASRMGGDQPQHF. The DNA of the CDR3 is TGTGCCAGCAGGATGGGGGGGGATCAGCCCCAGCATTTT.

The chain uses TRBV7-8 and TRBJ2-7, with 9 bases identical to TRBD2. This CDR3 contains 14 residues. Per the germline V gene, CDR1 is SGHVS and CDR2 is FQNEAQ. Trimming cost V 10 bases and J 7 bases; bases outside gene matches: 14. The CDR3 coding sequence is TGTGCCACTAAAAGGGCGGGAGGGCCGTGGGAGCAGTACTTC. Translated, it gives CATKRAGGPWEQYF.

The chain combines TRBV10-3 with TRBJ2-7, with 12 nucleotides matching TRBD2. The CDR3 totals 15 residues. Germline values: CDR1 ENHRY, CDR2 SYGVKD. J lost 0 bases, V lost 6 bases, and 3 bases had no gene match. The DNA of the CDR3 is TGTGCCATCAGCCCGACTAGCGGGAGCTCCTACGAGCAGTACTTC. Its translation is CAISPTSGSSYEQYF.

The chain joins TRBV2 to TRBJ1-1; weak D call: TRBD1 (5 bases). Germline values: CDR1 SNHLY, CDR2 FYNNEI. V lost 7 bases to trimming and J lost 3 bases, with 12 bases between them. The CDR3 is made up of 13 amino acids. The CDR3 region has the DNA TGTGCCAGCATTCGGGGGGTTGACACTGAAGCTTTCTTT. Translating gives CASIRGVDTEAFF.

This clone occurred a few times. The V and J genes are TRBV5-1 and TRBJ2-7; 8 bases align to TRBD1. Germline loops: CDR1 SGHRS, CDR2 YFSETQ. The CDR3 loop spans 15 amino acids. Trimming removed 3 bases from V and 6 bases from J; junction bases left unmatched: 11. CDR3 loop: CASSSTDRVWAEQYF. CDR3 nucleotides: TGCGCCAGCAGCTCTACGGACAGGGTTTGGGCCGAGCAGTACTTC.

CDR3 DNA: TGTGCCAGCAGCTTAACGTTTGGTTTAGCGGGAGACGTTGCGAATGAGCAGTTCTTC. It is translated as CASSLTFGLAGDVANEQFF. The chain combines TRBV7-3 with TRBJ2-1, with 9 nucleotides matching TRBD2. The CDR3 totals 19 residues. Trimming at V came to 0 bases and at J to 7 bases, leaving 16 bases not matched to a gene. CDR1 and CDR2 from the germline V gene are SGHTA and FQGTGA.

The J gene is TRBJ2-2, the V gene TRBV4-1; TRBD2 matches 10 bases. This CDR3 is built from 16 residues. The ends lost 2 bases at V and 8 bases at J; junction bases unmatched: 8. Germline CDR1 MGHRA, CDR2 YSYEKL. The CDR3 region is CASSQLLLAGRGELFF. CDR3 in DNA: TGCGCCAGCAGCCAACTCCTACTAGCGGGACGGGGGGAGCTGTTTTTT.

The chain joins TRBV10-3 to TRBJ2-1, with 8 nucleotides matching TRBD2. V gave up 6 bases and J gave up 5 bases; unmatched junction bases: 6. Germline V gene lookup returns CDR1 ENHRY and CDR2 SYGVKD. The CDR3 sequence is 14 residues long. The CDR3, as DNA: TGTGCCATCAGGGCGGGAGGAGGAAACAATGAGCAGTTCTTC. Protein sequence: CAIRAGGGNNEQFF.

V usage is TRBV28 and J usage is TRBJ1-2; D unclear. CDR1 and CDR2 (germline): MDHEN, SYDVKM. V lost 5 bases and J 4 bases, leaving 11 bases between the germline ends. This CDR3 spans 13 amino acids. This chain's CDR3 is CASSRAEGYGYTF. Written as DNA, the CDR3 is TGTGCCAGCAGTCGAGCAGAGGGCTATGGCTACACCTTC.

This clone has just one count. The CDR3 spells CSVEGTAYTEAFF. The CDR3 nucleotides read TGCAGCGTCGAGGGGACAGCTTACACTGAAGCTTTCTTT. V is TRBV29-1 and J is TRBJ1-1, with 7 bases that match TRBD1. Germline lookup yields CDR1 SQVTM and CDR2 ANQGSEA. V lost 6 bases, J lost 3 bases, and 7 bases stayed unmatched. The CDR3 is 13 residues long.

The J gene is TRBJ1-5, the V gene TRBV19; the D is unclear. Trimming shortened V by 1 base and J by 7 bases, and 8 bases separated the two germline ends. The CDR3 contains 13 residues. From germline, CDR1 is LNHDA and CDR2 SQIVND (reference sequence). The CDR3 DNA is TGTGCCAGTAGTATAGCTGAGGGCCAGCCCCAGCATTTT. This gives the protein CASSIAEGQPQHF.

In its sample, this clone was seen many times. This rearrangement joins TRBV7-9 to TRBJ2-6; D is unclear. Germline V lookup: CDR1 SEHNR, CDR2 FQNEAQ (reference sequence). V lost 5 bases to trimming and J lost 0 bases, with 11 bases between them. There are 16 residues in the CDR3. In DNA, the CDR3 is TGTGCCAGCAGCCCATCAAGCTACTCTGGGGCCAACGTCCTGACTTTC. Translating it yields CASSPSSYSGANVLTF.

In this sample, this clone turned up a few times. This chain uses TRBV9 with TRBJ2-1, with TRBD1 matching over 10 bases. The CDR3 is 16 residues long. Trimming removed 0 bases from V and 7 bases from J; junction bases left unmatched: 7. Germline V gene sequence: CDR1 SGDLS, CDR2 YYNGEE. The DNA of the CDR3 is TGTGCCAGCAGCGTAGTGGGGGACAGGGGCCTTAATGAGCAGTTCTTC. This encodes CASSVVGDRGLNEQFF.

CDR3: CASSLAPPENEQFF. Written as DNA, the CDR3 is TGCGCCAGCAGCTTGGCCCCACCTGAGAATGAGCAGTTCTTC. The V and J genes are TRBV5-1 and TRBJ2-1; D not resolved. V was clipped by 0 bases and J by 7 bases, with 11 bases between them. The V gene's germline CDR1 is SGHRS and CDR2 YFSETQ. This CDR3 contains 14 residues.

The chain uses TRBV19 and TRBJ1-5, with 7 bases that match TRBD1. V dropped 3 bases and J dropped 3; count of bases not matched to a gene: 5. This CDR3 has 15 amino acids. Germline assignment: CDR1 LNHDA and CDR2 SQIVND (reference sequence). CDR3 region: CASSMEQGINQPQHF. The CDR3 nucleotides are TGTGCCAGTAGTATGGAACAGGGGATCAATCAGCCCCAGCATTTT.

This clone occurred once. DNA for the CDR3: TGTGCCAGCAGTGTAGCGGGAAGCACAGATACGCAGTATTTT. Translation: CASSVAGSTDTQYF. The chain links TRBV6-5 to TRBJ2-3; 8 bases are a match to TRBD2. The ends lost 5 bases at V and 0 bases at J; junction bases unmatched: 1. The CDR3 runs to 14 residues. Germline V CDR1 and CDR2: MNHEY, SVGAGI.

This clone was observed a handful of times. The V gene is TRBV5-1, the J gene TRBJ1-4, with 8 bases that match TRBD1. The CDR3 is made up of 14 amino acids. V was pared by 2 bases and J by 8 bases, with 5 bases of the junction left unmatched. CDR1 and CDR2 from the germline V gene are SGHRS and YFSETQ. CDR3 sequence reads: CASSFKTGEEKLFF. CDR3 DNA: TGCGCCAGCAGCTTTAAGACAGGGGAGGAAAAACTGTTTTTT.

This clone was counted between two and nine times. Here the CDR3 DNA reads TGTGCCAGCAGCCCCTCTGGGGGGGCAACCCTGCAGTATTTT. Translating it yields CASSPSGGATLQYF. The chain employs TRBV11-2 and TRBJ2-3, with D maybe TRBD2 (7 bases). Germline values: CDR1 SGHAT, CDR2 FQNNGV. The CDR3 covers 14 residues. Trimming removed 5 bases at V and 11 bases at J, with 20 bases between.

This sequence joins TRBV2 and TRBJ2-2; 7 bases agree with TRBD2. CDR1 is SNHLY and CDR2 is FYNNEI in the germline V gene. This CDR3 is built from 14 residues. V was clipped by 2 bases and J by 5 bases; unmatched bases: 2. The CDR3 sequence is CASSELGGTGELFF. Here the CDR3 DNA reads TGTGCCAGCAGTGAATTGGGGGGGACCGGGGAGCTGTTTTTT.

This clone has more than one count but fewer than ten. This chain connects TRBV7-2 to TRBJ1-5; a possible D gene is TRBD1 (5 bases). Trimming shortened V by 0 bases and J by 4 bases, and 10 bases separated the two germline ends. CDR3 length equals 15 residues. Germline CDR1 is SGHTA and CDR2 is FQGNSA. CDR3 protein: CASSLAVAGNQPQHF. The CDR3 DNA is TGTGCCAGCAGCTTAGCGGTGGCAGGGAATCAGCCCCAGCATTTT.

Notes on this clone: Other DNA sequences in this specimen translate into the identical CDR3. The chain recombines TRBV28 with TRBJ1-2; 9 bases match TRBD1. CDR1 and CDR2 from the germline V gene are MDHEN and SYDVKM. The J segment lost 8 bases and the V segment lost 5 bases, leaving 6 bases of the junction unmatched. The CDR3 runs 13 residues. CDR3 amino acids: CASSRGQGGGYTF. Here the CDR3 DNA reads TGTGCCAGCAGTCGGGGACAGGGAGGAGGCTACACCTTC.

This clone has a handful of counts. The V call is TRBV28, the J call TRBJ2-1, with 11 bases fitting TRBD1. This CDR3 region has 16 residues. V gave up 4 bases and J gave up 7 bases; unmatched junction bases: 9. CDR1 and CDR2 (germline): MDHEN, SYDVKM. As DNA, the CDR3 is TGTGCCAGCAGTTCCCCCACGGGACAGGGGGTGAATGAGCAGTTCTTC. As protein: CASSSPTGQGVNEQFF.

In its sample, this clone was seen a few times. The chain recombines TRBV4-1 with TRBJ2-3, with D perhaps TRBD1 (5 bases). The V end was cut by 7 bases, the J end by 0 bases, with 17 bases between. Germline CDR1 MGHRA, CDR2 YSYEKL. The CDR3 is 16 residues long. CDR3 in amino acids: CASKVRNDRSTDTQYF. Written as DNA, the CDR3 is TGCGCCAGCAAAGTCCGTAATGACAGAAGCACAGATACGCAGTATTTT.

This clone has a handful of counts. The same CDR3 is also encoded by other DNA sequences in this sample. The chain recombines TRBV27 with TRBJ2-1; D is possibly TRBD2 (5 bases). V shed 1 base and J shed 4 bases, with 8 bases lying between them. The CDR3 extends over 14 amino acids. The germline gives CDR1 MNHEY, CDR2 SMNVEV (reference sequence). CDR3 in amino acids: CASSLFRGYNEQFF. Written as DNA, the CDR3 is TGTGCCAGCAGTTTATTTCGGGGATACAATGAGCAGTTCTTC.

The CDR3 region has the DNA TGTGCCAGCGCAGCGGATGCTAGGGAGACCCAGTACTTC. It is translated as CASAADARETQYF. The chain is built from TRBV9 and TRBJ2-5; TRBD2 is a possible D gene (5 bases). The germline CDR1 and CDR2 sequences are SGDLS and YYNGEE. This CDR3 region has 13 residues. V was shortened by 7 bases and J by 5 bases, with 15 bases between the two germline ends.

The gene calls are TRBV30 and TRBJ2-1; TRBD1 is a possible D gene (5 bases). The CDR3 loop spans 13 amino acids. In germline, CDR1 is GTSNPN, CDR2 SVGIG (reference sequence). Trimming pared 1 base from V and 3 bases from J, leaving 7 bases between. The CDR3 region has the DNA TGTGCCTGGAGTGAGGACAACTACAATGAGCAGTTCTTC. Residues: CAWSEDNYNEQFF. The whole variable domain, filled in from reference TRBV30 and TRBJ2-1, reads SQTIHQWPATLVQPVGSPLSLECTVEGTSNPNLYWYRQAAGRGLQLLFYSVGIGQISSEVPQNLSASRPQDRQFILSSKKLLLSDSGFYLCAWSEDNYNEQFFGPGTRLTVL.

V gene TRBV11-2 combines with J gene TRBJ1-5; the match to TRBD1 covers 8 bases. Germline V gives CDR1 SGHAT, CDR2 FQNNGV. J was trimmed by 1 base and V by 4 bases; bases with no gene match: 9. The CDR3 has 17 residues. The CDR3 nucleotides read TGTGCCAGCAGCTCCATCAGGGGGCAGGGGAGCAATCAGCCCCAGCATTTT. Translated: CASSSIRGQGSNQPQHF.